The next 30 T cell receptor beta chains were all read from a single sample in a study of cytomegalovirus exposure and HLA in healthy donors. TCRdb keeps only in-frame clones here, not all; method: immunoSEQ multiplex PCR. The data hold about 120,000 clones, with approximately 95% observed a single time. Sequencing used PBMCs. Receptors were obtained from a man aged 18 to 30 in good health and CMV-seronegative.

The chain couples TRBV9 to TRBJ2-3; 7 bases line up with TRBD2. The CDR3 sequence is 16 residues long. CDR1 and CDR2 from the germline V gene are SGDLS and YYNGEE. The J segment lost 5 bases and the V segment lost 3 bases, leaving 12 bases of the junction unmatched. Here the CDR3 DNA reads TGTGCCAGCAGCGGTAGGAAGGCGGGAGAAGGAGATACGCAGTATTTT. Translation: CASSGRKAGEGDTQYF.

The CDR3 nucleotides read TGTGCCAGCAGCTTAGGGATAGCGGGAGGCAATGAGCAGTTCTTC. The encoded protein is CASSLGIAGGNEQFF. The chain has TRBV5-6 and TRBJ2-1; 10 bases map to TRBD2. The CDR3 has 15 residues. J was trimmed by 6 bases and V by 2 bases; bases with no gene match: 5. Germline CDR1 and CDR2: SGHDT and YYEEEE.

This rearrangement joins TRBV4-3 to TRBJ2-2; 7 bases match TRBD1. The CDR3 sequence is 13 residues long. Germline lookup yields CDR1 LGHNA and CDR2 YSLEER. J lost 7 bases, V lost 1 base, and 0 bases had no gene match. The CDR3 sequence: CASSQGQGGELFF. DNA of the CDR3: TGCGCCAGCAGCCAAGGACAGGGCGGGGAGCTGTTTTTT.

V gene TRBV19 combines with J gene TRBJ2-1; 12 positions agree with TRBD2. There are 18 residues in the CDR3. V trimming: 3 bases; J trimming: 7 bases; junction bases outside the gene matches: 13. In germline, CDR1 is LNHDA, CDR2 SQIVND (reference sequence). The chain's CDR3 is CASSMRRLAGDWTNEQFF. The CDR3 DNA follows: TGTGCCAGTAGTATGCGTCGACTAGCGGGAGACTGGACGAATGAGCAGTTCTTC.

The rearrangement links TRBV7-2 to TRBJ2-7; 8 bases align to TRBD2. CDR1 SGHTA and CDR2 FQGNSA come from the germline V gene. Germline trimming cut 5 bases from V and 6 bases from J; bases unmatched to any gene: 12. This CDR3 has 15 amino acids. CDR3 nucleotides: TGTGCCAGCAGCCCCCCGCGACGGGAGGGGGTCGAGCAGTACTTC. This translates into CASSPPRREGVEQYF.

The rearrangement links TRBV6-5 to TRBJ1-2, with 7 bases matching TRBD1. The V segment lost 10 bases and the J segment 4 bases; nucleotides outside the gene matches: 6. The CDR3 runs 12 residues. In germline, CDR1 is MNHEY, CDR2 SVGAGI. The CDR3 nucleotides are TGTGCCACCACAGGGGTCGGCTATGGCTACACCTTC. This encodes CATTGVGYGYTF.

J is TRBJ1-5 and V is TRBV27, with D possibly TRBD1 on 6 matching bases. V gave up 4 bases and J gave up 3 bases, with 13 bases separating them. This CDR3 spans 15 amino acids. Germline CDR1 MNHEY, CDR2 SMNVEV (reference sequence). CDR3 protein: CASSSMTGNNQPQHF. DNA of the CDR3: TGTGCCAGCAGTTCCATGACAGGTAACAATCAGCCCCAGCATTTT.

The chain uses TRBV6-5 and TRBJ2-7; D not resolved. With 3 bases removed from V and 0 bases from J, the gap between germline ends came to 9 bases. CDR1 and CDR2 (germline): MNHEY, SVGAGI. The CDR3 sequence is 14 residues long. CDR3 DNA sequence: TGTGCCAGCAGTTATGTCTCGAGCTCCTACGAGCAGTACTTC. It specifies CASSYVSSSYEQYF.

The DNA of the CDR3 is TGTGCCAGCAGCCCGAGGACTAGCGGGAGGGATTGGGATACGCAGTATTTT. Protein sequence: CASSPRTSGRDWDTQYF. The chain has TRBV11-3 and TRBJ2-3; 15 bases are shared with TRBD2. From germline, CDR1 is SGHNT and CDR2 YENEEA. CDR3 length: 17 amino acids. V lost 5 bases and J lost 6; bases outside the gene matches: 9.

This chain joins TRBV28 and TRBJ2-1, with D hard to call. V was cut by 2 bases and J by 9 bases, with 8 bases left in between. This CDR3 is 12 amino acids long. Germline loops: CDR1 MDHEN, CDR2 SYDVKM. This CDR3 reads CASSLGLREQFF. The CDR3 DNA reads as TGTGCCAGCAGTTTAGGGCTCCGTGAGCAGTTCTTC. The full variable domain, rest sourced from reference TRBV28 and TRBJ2-1, is DVKVTQSSRYLVKRTGEKVFLECVQDMDHENMFWYRQDPGLGLRLIYFSYDVKMKEKGDIPEGYSVSREKKERFSLILESASTNQTSMYLCASSLGLREQFFGPGTRLTVL.

In this sample, this clone turned up once. The gene calls are TRBV11-2 and TRBJ2-1, with 12 bases lining up with TRBD2. Trimming took 2 bases from V and 7 from J; bases not matched to a gene: 12. The germline V gene has CDR1 SGHAT and CDR2 FQNNGV. CDR3 length: 18 amino acids. This CDR3 is CASSLITSGRLLGNEQFF. In nucleotides, the CDR3 is TGTGCCAGCAGCTTAATCACTAGCGGGAGGCTCCTGGGTAATGAGCAGTTCTTC. The entire variable domain, with the rest obtained from reference TRBV11-2 and TRBJ2-1, is as follows: EAGVAQSPRYKIIEKRQSVAFWCNPISGHATLYWYQQILGQGPKLLIQFQNNGVVDDSQLPKDRFSAERLKGVDSTLKIQPAKLEDSAVYLCASSLITSGRLLGNEQFFGPGTRLTVL.

This chain connects TRBV9 to TRBJ2-7; 8 positions agree with TRBD2. Germline loops: CDR1 SGDLS, CDR2 YYNGEE. The CDR3 has 15 residues. The J segment lost 3 bases and the V segment lost 4 bases, leaving 9 bases of the junction unmatched. Here the CDR3 reads CASSSMGGRNYEQYF. The CDR3 DNA reads as TGTGCCAGCAGCTCAATGGGCGGGAGGAACTACGAGCAGTACTTC.

This clone was counted a single time. V gene TRBV9 combines with J gene TRBJ1-1, with 7 positions matching TRBD1. Germline V gene lookup returns CDR1 SGDLS and CDR2 YYNGEE. The CDR3 length is 15 residues. V shed 4 bases and J 1 base; nucleotides not matched to a gene: 7. CDR3 residues: CASSLTGAGNTEAFF. The CDR3, as DNA: TGTGCCAGCAGCCTTACAGGGGCGGGGAACACTGAAGCTTTCTTT. Full variable domain (missing parts from reference TRBV9 and TRBJ1-1): DSGVTQTPKHLITATGQRVTLRCSPRSGDLSVYWYQQSLDQGLQFLIQYYNGEERAKGNILERFSAQQFPDLHSELNLSSLELGDSALYFCASSLTGAGNTEAFFGQGTRLTVV.

V is TRBV6-1 and J is TRBJ1-2; TRBD1 agrees at 8 bases. Germline V gene sequence: CDR1 MNHNS, CDR2 SASEGT. This CDR3 has 14 amino acids. Trimming at V came to 5 bases and at J to 4 bases, leaving 6 bases not matched to a gene. CDR3 sequence reads: CASSRDRRFYGYTF. The CDR3 DNA reads TGTGCCAGCAGTCGGGACAGGCGATTCTATGGCTACACCTTC.

This chain uses TRBV28 with TRBJ2-1, with 10 bases fitting TRBD2. Germline CDR1 reads MDHEN; CDR2 reads SYDVKM. The CDR3 runs to 14 residues. The J segment lost 8 bases and the V segment lost 6 bases, leaving 7 bases of the junction unmatched. The CDR3 sequence: CASRAGGQSHEQFF. The CDR3 DNA reads as TGTGCCAGCAGAGCGGGAGGGCAATCCCATGAGCAGTTCTTC.

The rearrangement uses TRBV7-9 and TRBJ2-7; a possible D gene is TRBD1 (5 bases). Germline values: CDR1 SEHNR, CDR2 FQNEAQ (reference sequence). This CDR3 has 13 amino acids. Trimming removed 2 bases from V and 5 bases from J, with 10 bases in between. The CDR3 DNA reads TGTGCCAGCAGCTTATTGGGGCAGAACGAGCAGTACTTC. Amino acid sequence: CASSLLGQNEQYF.

The chain carries TRBV7-3 and TRBJ2-5; TRBD2 matches 7 bases. With V trimmed by 4 bases and J by 1 base, 6 bases remained unmatched. The CDR3 runs 15 residues. Germline loops: CDR1 SGHTA, CDR2 FQGTGA. CDR3 coding DNA: TGTGCCAGCAGCTCTAGCGGATACCCCCAAGAGACCCAGTACTTC. This encodes CASSSSGYPQETQYF.

This clone was observed a single time. This chain connects TRBV4-2 to TRBJ2-7, with 8 bases identical to TRBD2. The germline V gene encodes CDR1 LGHNA and CDR2 YNFKEQ. CDR3 size: 16 residues. V lost 0 bases and J lost 3; bases outside the gene matches: 7. The CDR3 nucleotides read TGTGCCAGCAGCCAAGATCCCAGCGCGGGAGGCTACGAGCAGTACTTC. Amino acids: CASSQDPSAGGYEQYF.

CDR3 residues: CASSLIKRSAGVPDTQYF. As DNA, the CDR3 is TGCGCCAGCAGCCTCATCAAGAGGTCAGCGGGAGTACCAGATACGCAGTATTTT. This chain connects TRBV5-1 to TRBJ2-3; 8 nucleotides line up with TRBD2. The CDR3 has 18 residues. V was pared by 4 bases and J by 4 bases, with 17 bases of the junction left unmatched. Germline V gene lookup returns CDR1 SGHRS and CDR2 YFSETQ. Full variable domain (outside the CDR3, taken from reference TRBV5-1 and TRBJ2-3): KAGVTQTPRYLIKTRGQQVTLSCSPISGHRSVSWYQQTPGQGLQFLFEYFSETQRNKGNFPGRFSGRQFSNSRSEMNVSTLELGDSALYLCASSLIKRSAGVPDTQYFGPGTRLTVL.

The V call is TRBV6-5, the J call TRBJ1-2, with TRBD1 as a possible D gene (5 bases). The CDR3 consists of 13 residues. The germline V and J ends were trimmed by 4 bases and 2 bases, with 8 bases remaining between them. Germline V CDR1 and CDR2: MNHEY, SVGAGI. In DNA form, the CDR3 reads TGTGCCAGCAGTTTGACAGTAAACTATGGCTACACCTTC. Its translation is CASSLTVNYGYTF.

The chain has TRBV15 and TRBJ2-1; 7 bases are shared with TRBD2. V dropped 1 base and J dropped 8; count of bases not matched to a gene: 11. This CDR3 contains 16 residues. Germline V gene data show CDR1 as LNHNV and CDR2 as YYDKDF (reference sequence). The CDR3, as DNA: TGTGCCACCAGCAGAGTGGAGCGGGAACGGCTTTATGAGCAGTTCTTC. Protein sequence: CATSRVERERLYEQFF.

This chain joins TRBV7-9 and TRBJ1-5; D is perhaps TRBD1 (5 bases). V lost 5 bases and J lost 0, with 11 bases in between. Germline V gives CDR1 SEHNR, CDR2 FQNEAQ (reference sequence). This CDR3 comprises 15 residues. The CDR3: CASSPTGYSNQPQHF. In DNA, the CDR3 is TGTGCCAGCAGCCCTACAGGTTATAGCAATCAGCCCCAGCATTTT.

The chain carries TRBV7-2 and TRBJ2-5; 10 nucleotides agree with TRBD2. The ends lost 0 bases at V and 2 bases at J; junction bases unmatched: 6. Germline CDR1 and CDR2: SGHTA and FQGNSA. The CDR3 spans 17 residues. The CDR3: CASSLAASGSPQETQYF. For the CDR3, the DNA is TGTGCCAGCAGCTTAGCCGCTAGCGGGAGCCCACAAGAGACCCAGTACTTC.

V usage is TRBV28 and J usage is TRBJ1-1, with D tentatively TRBD1 (5 bases). Trimming removed 10 bases at V and 3 bases at J, with 9 bases between. This CDR3 spans 11 amino acids. Germline-derived CDR1 and CDR2 are MDHEN and SYDVKM. CDR3 in DNA: TGTGCCACACGGGGGTACACTGAAGCTTTCTTT. As protein: CATRGYTEAFF.

The V call is TRBV29-1, the J call TRBJ2-1; D is perhaps TRBD2 (6 bases). The CDR3 covers 13 residues. The V end lost 7 bases, the J end lost 0 bases, and 10 bases lay between the germline ends. CDR1 SQVTM and CDR2 ANQGSEA come from the germline V gene. The CDR3 spells CSGRDFSYNEQFF. In DNA form, the CDR3 reads TGCAGCGGAAGGGACTTCTCCTACAATGAGCAGTTCTTC.

The V and J genes are TRBV27 and TRBJ1-5; unclear D gene. V was cut by 6 bases and J by 3 bases, with 15 bases left in between. This CDR3 spans 15 amino acids. Germline assignment: CDR1 MNHEY and CDR2 SMNVEV (reference sequence). The CDR3 DNA sequence: TGTGCCAGCAGACCCGGGGTACCGTTCAATCAGCCCCAGCATTTT. As protein: CASRPGVPFNQPQHF.

The V and J genes are TRBV7-9 and TRBJ1-3, with TRBD1 as a possible D gene (6 bases). The CDR3 is 14 amino acids. Trimming took off 3 bases at V and 0 bases at J, with 6 bases between the two ends. CDR1 is SEHNR, CDR2 FQNEAQ, per germline (reference sequence). The CDR3 loop is CASSLTGSGNTIYF. CDR3 in DNA: TGTGCCAGCAGCTTGACAGGCTCTGGAAACACCATATATTTT.

The chain uses TRBV30 and TRBJ2-1; D is possibly TRBD2 (6 bases). CDR1 GTSNPN and CDR2 SVGIG come from the germline V gene (reference sequence). With 3 bases removed from V and 5 bases from J, the gap between germline ends came to 20 bases. This CDR3 comprises 16 residues. For the CDR3, the DNA is TGTGCCTGGAGACCAACGGGAGTGAAACCCGACAATGAGCAGTTCTTC. This sequence encodes CAWRPTGVKPDNEQFF.

The V gene is TRBV7-3, the J gene TRBJ2-1; TRBD2 matches 9 bases. CDR1 SGHTA and CDR2 FQGTGA come from the germline V gene. This CDR3 contains 16 residues. V trimming: 0 bases; J trimming: 8 bases; junction bases outside the gene matches: 8. Here the CDR3 DNA reads TGTGCCAGCAGCTTAACGGCACTAGCGGGTGTAGATGAGCAGTTCTTC. Translated: CASSLTALAGVDEQFF. The full variable domain, completed using reference TRBV7-3 and TRBJ2-1, is GAGVSQTPSNKVTEKGKYVELRCDPISGHTALYWYRQSLGQGPEFLIYFQGTGAADDSGLPNDRFFAVRPEGSVSTLKIQRTERGDSAVYLCASSLTALAGVDEQFFGPGTRLTVL.

The V call is TRBV7-7, the J call TRBJ1-5; TRBD1 matches at 8 bases. Germline CDR1 reads SSHAT; CDR2 reads FNYEAQ (reference sequence). The junction had 13 bases not matched to a gene; V was cut back by 3 bases and J by 3 bases. The CDR3 runs to 18 residues. The CDR3: CASSFNPPDRAVNQPQHF. In DNA, the CDR3 is TGTGCCAGCAGCTTCAATCCTCCGGACAGGGCAGTCAATCAGCCCCAGCATTTT.